The present TCR beta chain was sequenced within a study of blood T cell repertoires in COVID-19. Original data processing: For nucleated cells, counts were estimated from reference gene primer amplification. The assay was immunoSEQ multiplex PCR, and TCRdb's table has in-frame clones only and misses some. That table supplies the V and J calls and clone size; D and trimming were determined from the DNA. Among 350,000 to 450,000 clones, around 87% were seen once, and the ten largest hold roughly 1.1%. V was trimmed by 0 bases and J by 7 bases, leaving 13 bases between them. CDR1 and CDR2 from the germline V gene are MGHRA and YSYEKL. The CDR3 is 15 residues long. Allocation to cohorts depended on clinical history reported by the participants.

The V and J genes are TRBV4-1 and TRBJ2-1, with a possible D match to TRBD1 (5 bases). The material sequenced was PBMCs or T cells enriched from blood (not recorded which). This TCR came from a man aged 25 to 40 who had recovered from COVID-19. CDR3 bases: TGCGCCAGCAGCCAAGAGGGGCCACCCCTAAATGAGCAGTTCTTC. This encodes CASSQEGPPLNEQFF.